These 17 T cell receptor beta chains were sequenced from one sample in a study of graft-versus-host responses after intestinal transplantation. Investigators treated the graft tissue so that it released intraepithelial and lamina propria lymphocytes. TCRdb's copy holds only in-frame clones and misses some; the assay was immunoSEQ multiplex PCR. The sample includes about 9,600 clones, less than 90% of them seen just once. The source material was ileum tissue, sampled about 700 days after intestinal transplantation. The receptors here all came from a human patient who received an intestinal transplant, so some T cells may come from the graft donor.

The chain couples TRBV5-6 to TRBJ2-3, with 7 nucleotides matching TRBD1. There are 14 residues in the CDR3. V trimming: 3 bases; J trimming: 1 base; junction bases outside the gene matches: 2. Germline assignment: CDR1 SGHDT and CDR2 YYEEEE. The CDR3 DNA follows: TGTGCCAGCAGCTGGGGGACAGGCACAGATACGCAGTATTTT. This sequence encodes CASSWGTGTDTQYF.

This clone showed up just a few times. The CDR3 DNA reads TGTGCCAGCAGCTTAGTATTGGGGTACGAGCAGTACTTC. This encodes CASSLVLGYEQYF. The chain uses TRBV11-2 and TRBJ2-7; D gene unclear. Deletions cut 1 base from V and 4 bases from J, with 8 bases between. This CDR3 contains 13 residues. The germline V gene encodes CDR1 SGHAT and CDR2 FQNNGV.

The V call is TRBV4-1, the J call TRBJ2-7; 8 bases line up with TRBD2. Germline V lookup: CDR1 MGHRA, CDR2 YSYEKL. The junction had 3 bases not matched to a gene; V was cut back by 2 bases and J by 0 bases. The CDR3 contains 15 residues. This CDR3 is CASSQSSGSSYEQYF. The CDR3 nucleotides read TGCGCCAGCAGCCAATCAAGCGGGAGCTCCTACGAGCAGTACTTC.

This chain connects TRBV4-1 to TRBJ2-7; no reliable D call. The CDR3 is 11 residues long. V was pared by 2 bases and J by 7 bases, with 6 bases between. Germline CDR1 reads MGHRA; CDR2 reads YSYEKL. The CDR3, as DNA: TGCGCCAGCAGCCAATCGAGGGAGCAGTACTTC. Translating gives CASSQSREQYF.

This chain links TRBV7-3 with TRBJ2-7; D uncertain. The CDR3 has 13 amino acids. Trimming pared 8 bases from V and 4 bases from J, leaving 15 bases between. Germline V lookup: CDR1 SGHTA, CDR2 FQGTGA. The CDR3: CASSRTAEYEQYF. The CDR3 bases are TGTGCCAGCTCTAGGACGGCAGAATACGAGCAGTACTTC.

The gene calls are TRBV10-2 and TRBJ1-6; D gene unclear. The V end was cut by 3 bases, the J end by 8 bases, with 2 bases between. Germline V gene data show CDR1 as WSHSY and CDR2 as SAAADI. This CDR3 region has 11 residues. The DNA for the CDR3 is TGCGCCAGCAGTGAACATTCACCCCTCCACTTT. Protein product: CASSEHSPLHF.

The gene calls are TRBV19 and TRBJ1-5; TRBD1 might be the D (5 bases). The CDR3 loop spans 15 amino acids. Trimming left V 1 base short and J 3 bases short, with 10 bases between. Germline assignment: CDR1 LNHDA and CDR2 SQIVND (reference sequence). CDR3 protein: CASSIVGPDNQPQHF. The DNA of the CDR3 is TGTGCCAGTAGTATAGTGGGGCCCGACAATCAGCCCCAGCATTTT.

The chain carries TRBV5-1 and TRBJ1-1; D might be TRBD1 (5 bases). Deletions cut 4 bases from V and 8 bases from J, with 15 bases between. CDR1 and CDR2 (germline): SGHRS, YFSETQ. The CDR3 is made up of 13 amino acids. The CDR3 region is CASSQDTHGEAFF. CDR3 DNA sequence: TGCGCCAGCAGCCAGGACACCCATGGGGAAGCTTTCTTT.

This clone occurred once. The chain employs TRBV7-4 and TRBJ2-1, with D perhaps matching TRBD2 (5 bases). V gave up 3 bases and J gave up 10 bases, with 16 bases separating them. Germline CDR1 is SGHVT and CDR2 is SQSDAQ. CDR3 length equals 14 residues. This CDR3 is CASSFGQRRREQFF. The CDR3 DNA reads TGTGCCAGCAGCTTTGGTCAGAGGAGGCGGGAGCAGTTCTTC. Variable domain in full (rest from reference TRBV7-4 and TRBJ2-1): GAGVSQSPRYKVAKRGRDVALRCDSISGHVTLYWYRQTLGQGSEVLTYSQSDAQRDKSGRPSGRFSAERPERSVSTLKIQRTEQGDSAVYLCASSFGQRRREQFFGPGTRLTVL.

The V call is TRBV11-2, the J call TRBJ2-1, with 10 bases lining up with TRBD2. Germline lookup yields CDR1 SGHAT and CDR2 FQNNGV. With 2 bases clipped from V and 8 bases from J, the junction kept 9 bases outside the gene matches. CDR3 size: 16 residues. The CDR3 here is CASSLQLAGRGDEQFF. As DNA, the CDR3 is TGTGCCAGCAGCTTACAACTAGCGGGAAGAGGAGATGAGCAGTTCTTC.

The CDR3 spells CASSSPGSDTQYF. CDR3 DNA sequence: TGTGCCAGCAGCTCCCCTGGCTCAGATACGCAGTATTTT. V gene TRBV7-3 combines with J gene TRBJ2-3; D ambiguous. Trimming stripped 4 bases from V and 4 bases from J, with 9 bases between. The CDR3 is made up of 13 amino acids. Looked up from germline, CDR1 is SGHTA and CDR2 is FQGTGA.

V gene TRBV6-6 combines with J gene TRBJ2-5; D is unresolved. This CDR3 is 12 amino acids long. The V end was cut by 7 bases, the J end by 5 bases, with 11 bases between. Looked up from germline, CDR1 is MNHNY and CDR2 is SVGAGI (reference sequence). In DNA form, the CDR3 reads TGTGCCAGCAAAGGCCCGGGCGAGACCCAGTACTTC. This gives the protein CASKGPGETQYF.

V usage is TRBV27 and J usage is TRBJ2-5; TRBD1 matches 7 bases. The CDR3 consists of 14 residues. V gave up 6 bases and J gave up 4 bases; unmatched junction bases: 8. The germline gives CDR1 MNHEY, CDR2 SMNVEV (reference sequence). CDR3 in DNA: TGTGCCAGCAGCCGCGACAGGGTTCGAGAGACCCAGTACTTC. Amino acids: CASSRDRVRETQYF.

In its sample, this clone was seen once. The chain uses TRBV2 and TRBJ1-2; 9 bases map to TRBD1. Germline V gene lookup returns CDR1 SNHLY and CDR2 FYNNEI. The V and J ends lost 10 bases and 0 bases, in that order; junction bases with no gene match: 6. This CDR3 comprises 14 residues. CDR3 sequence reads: CATGQGLSNYGYTF. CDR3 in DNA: TGTGCCACGGGACAGGGACTTTCTAACTATGGCTACACCTTC.

CDR3 sequence reads: CASEPGTARSYEQYF. DNA for the CDR3: TGCGCCAGCGAACCCGGGACGGCTCGCTCCTACGAGCAGTACTTC. The gene calls are TRBV5-1 and TRBJ2-7; D possibly uses TRBD1 or TRBD2 (5 bases each). The V end lost 7 bases, the J end lost 0 bases, and 17 bases lay between the germline ends. This CDR3 contains 15 residues. The germline gives CDR1 SGHRS, CDR2 YFSETQ.

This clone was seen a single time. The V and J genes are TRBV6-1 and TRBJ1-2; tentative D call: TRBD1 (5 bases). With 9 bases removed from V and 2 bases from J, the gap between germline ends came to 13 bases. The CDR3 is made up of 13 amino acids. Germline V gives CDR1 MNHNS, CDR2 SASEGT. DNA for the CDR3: TGTGCCAGTCGCAGACAGAGAAACTATGGCTACACCTTC. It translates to CASRRQRNYGYTF.

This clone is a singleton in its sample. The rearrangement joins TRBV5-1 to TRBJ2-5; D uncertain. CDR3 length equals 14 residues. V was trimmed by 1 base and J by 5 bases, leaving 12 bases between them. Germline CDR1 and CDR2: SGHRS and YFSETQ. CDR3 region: CASSLKRDGETQYF. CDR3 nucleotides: TGCGCCAGCAGCTTGAAAAGGGATGGGGAGACCCAGTACTTC.